In this sample, the clone carrying this T cell receptor (beta chain) turned up a few times. Its antigen is not identified. V lost 0 bases and J lost 4, with 9 bases in between. CDR1 and CDR2 (germline): SNHLY, FYNNEI. The CDR3 runs to 14 residues. There were at least 5.5 micrograms of total RNA extracted from every sample. This sample was taken from a study of blood T cells in healthy people across ages. Study-level points and caveats: Naive T cell percentage and TCR beta diversity correlated strongly. Per million T cells, TCR beta diversity dropped about linearly as age rose. Greater diversity and more naive CD4+ cells were seen in long-lived donors than in aged donors.

A J-beta primer mix and a sample-barcoded 5' primer were used in a second PCR of about 6 to 12 cycles. One entry per CDR3 protein results from TCRdb running MiXCR on the 5' RACE reads. Found here are about 1.1 million distinct CDR3 sequences, 35% to 40% of them singletons; the top ten hold roughly 13%. The chain is built from TRBV2 and TRBJ2-5; perhaps TRBD2 as D (5 bases). The sequence was collected from a man aged 18-30 years in good health. Material for sequencing was blood. The CDR3 bases are TGTGCCAGCAGTGAAGCGCTTCGGGGAGAGACCCAGTACTTC. Its translation: CASSEALRGETQYF.